This T cell receptor (beta chain) was found in a study of shared clonotypes between healthy human individuals. The length of the CDR3 is 15 residues. Germline CDR1 and CDR2: MNHEY and SVGAGI. Trimming took 3 bases from V and 10 from J, leaving 19 bases between them. The assay was immunoSEQ multiplex PCR, and TCRdb's table has in-frame clones only and misses some. The top ten hold around 0.38% of the sample, which has approximately 2,300,000 clones, 85% to 95% seen once. The TCR comes from a man younger than 30 in good health. Some clones in this sample may be carry-over from other donors' samples. The rearrangement joins TRBV6-5 to TRBJ2-1, with a weak D call TRBD2 (5 bases). The sample comprised naive CD4+ T cells from PBMCs. Stated subset: CD45RA+ positively selected. Here the CDR3 DNA reads TGTGCCAGCAGTTATCTCGGGCAGGCCATAGCGGAGCAGTTCTTC. This translates into CASSYLGQAIAEQFF.